This passage covers 31 T cell receptor beta chains from one sample sequenced in a study of T cells in Graves' hyperthyroidism and ophthalmopathy. Authors of the study amplified TCR beta CDR3 regions from RNA transcripts. The HTBI primer set drove a first-round RT-PCR of the TCR CDR3. One entry per CDR3 protein, called by TCRdb with MiXCR from the multiplex PCR reads. Altogether fewer than 500,000 distinct CDR3 sequences are present, 13% to 15% being singletons, with the ten largest covering 15% to 20%. Sequencing was performed on blood. The receptors stem from a woman aged 25 to 39 with Graves' ophthalmopathy.

This sequence joins TRBV7-9 and TRBJ2-3, with a tentative D call TRBD2 (7 bases). Germline V gene data show CDR1 as SEHNR and CDR2 as FQNEAQ (reference sequence). The V gene lost 2 bases and the J gene lost 2 bases, with 14 bases spanning the gap. CDR3 length equals 16 residues. CDR3 sequence: CASSLIGGPPTDTQYF. The CDR3 DNA follows: TGTGCCAGCAGCTTAATCGGGGGGCCCCCCACAGATACGCAGTATTTT.

Of note for this clonotype: This may be a read error, as it is one base from a much larger clone. The V gene is TRBV3-1, the J gene TRBJ2-5, with 9 bases identical to TRBD1. The CDR3 has 16 residues. Per the germline V gene, CDR1 is LGHDT and CDR2 is YNNKEL (reference sequence). Here the CDR3 DNA reads TGTGCCAGCAGCCAAGTAGACAGGGGGATACAAGAGGCCCAGTACTTC. Translated, it gives CASSQVDRGIQEAQYF.

The chain uses TRBV6-1 and TRBJ1-3; 9 positions agree with TRBD1. Germline trimming cut 5 bases from V and 1 base from J; bases unmatched to any gene: 3. The CDR3 loop spans 15 amino acids. Germline assignment: CDR1 MNHNS and CDR2 SASEGT. CDR3: CASSRQGVSGNTIYF. CDR3 sequence (DNA): TGTGCCAGCAGTAGACAGGGGGTTTCTGGAAACACCATATATTTT.

As regards this clonotype: The junction and the germline gene differ at one end; a read error may be behind it. This chain uses TRBV5-1 with TRBJ1-2, with a possible D match to TRBD1 (5 bases). Germline CDR1 is SGHRS and CDR2 is YFSETQ. The CDR3 totals 13 residues. This CDR3 reads CASSLQAYHGYTF. The CDR3, as DNA: TGTGCCAGCAGCTTACAGGCTTACCATGGCTACACCTTC.

This clonotype was counted at least ten times. This chain links TRBV6-2 or TRBV6-3 with TRBJ1-1; D remains ambiguous. Germline loops: CDR1 MNHEY, CDR2 SVGEGT. Trimming took off 4 bases at V and 0 bases at J, with 24 bases between the two ends. This CDR3 region has 19 residues. CDR3: CASSWPRTAVGGVNTEAFF. The CDR3 DNA reads as TGTGCCAGCAGTTGGCCCAGAACAGCGGTAGGAGGAGTGAACACTGAAGCTTTCTTT.

As regards this clonotype: This may arise from a read error, as a much more abundant clone is one base away. This sequence joins TRBV7-9 and TRBJ2-2; D gene ambiguous. Between the trimmed V and J ends, which lost 0 bases and 1 base, there was a span of 12 bases. CDR3 length equals 17 residues. The germline gives CDR1 SEHNR, CDR2 FQNEAQ (reference sequence). CDR3 sequence reads: CASSLAGRVRNTGELFF. CDR3 in DNA: TGTGCCAGCAGCTTAGCGGGTAGGGTCCGGAACACCGGGGAGCTGTTTTTT.

At least ten counts were recorded for this clonotype. The CDR3 is CASSFGRRSNYGYTF. CDR3 sequence (DNA): TGTGCCAGCAGTTTCGGCAGGCGTTCTAACTATGGCTACACCTTC. V gene TRBV12-3 or TRBV12-4 combines with J gene TRBJ1-2; D is undetermined. Trimming cost V 3 bases and J 0 bases, with 11 bases left between them. This CDR3 region has 15 residues.

A few counts support this clonotype. The J gene is TRBJ1-5, the V gene TRBV10-2, with D hard to call. V lost 0 bases and J 7 bases, leaving 16 bases between the germline ends. Germline V lookup: CDR1 WSHSY, CDR2 SAAADI. This CDR3 comprises 16 residues. The CDR3 coding sequence is TGCGCCAGCAGTGAGTCGATAGTAAGTGTGAACCAGCCCCAGCATTTT. It yields the protein CASSESIVSVNQPQHF.

This clonotype was observed many times. J is TRBJ1-1 and V is TRBV19; D remains ambiguous. With 6 bases removed from V and 0 bases from J, the gap between germline ends came to 14 bases. This CDR3 comprises 15 residues. The germline CDR1 and CDR2 sequences are LNHDA and SQIVND (reference sequence). CDR3 region: CASRSGGKVNTEAFF. The CDR3 DNA reads TGTGCCAGTAGATCAGGAGGCAAAGTGAACACTGAAGCTTTCTTT.

A few counts support this clonotype. One end of the junction is discordant with germline, which a read error may explain. The chain couples TRBV20-1 to TRBJ1-6; D is unclear. CDR3 size: 12 residues. Germline V gene data show CDR1 as DFQATT and CDR2 as SNEGSKA (reference sequence). The CDR3 bases are TGCAGTGCTCATGGAGATAATTCACTCCTCCACTTT. Protein sequence: CSAHGDNSLLHF.

This clonotype was seen just once. At one of its ends the junction is not consistent with the germline gene, which may arise from a read error. The chain has TRBV28 and TRBJ2-5; TRBD2 is a possible D gene (6 bases). Germline loops: CDR1 MDHEN, CDR2 SYDVKM. CDR3 length: 16 amino acids. The CDR3 protein is CASSLGLATFFESQYF. CDR3 nucleotide sequence: TGTGCCAGCAGTTTAGGGCTAGCGACGTTTTTTGAGAGCCAGTACTTC.

This chain joins TRBV19 and TRBJ1-5, with TRBD1 matching over 9 bases. Germline V gene sequence: CDR1 LNHDA, CDR2 SQIVND (reference sequence). The length of the CDR3 is 17 residues. Germline trimming cut 3 bases from V and 4 bases from J; bases unmatched to any gene: 10. The CDR3 here is CASSIPSTGGRNQPQHF. The CDR3 coding sequence is TGTGCCAGTAGTATCCCCTCCACAGGGGGCAGAAATCAGCCCCAGCATTTT.

This clonotype was counted between two and nine times. The chain combines TRBV19 with TRBJ2-3; D ambiguous. Between the trimmed V and J ends, which lost 1 base and 2 bases, there was a span of 7 bases. From germline, CDR1 is LNHDA and CDR2 SQIVND (reference sequence). This CDR3 is built from 14 residues. CDR3: CASSIGADTDTQYF. The CDR3 DNA sequence: TGTGCCAGTAGTATAGGGGCCGACACAGATACGCAGTATTTT.

This clonotype has ten or more counts. The chain employs TRBV12-3 or TRBV12-4 and TRBJ1-1; D ambiguous. The CDR3 spans 12 residues. V was clipped by 6 bases and J by 3 bases, with 8 bases between them. CDR3 DNA: TGTGCCAGCAGAATCGATCACACTGAAGCTTTCTTT. Its translation is CASRIDHTEAFF.

This clonotype was counted ten times or more. The chain couples TRBV10-3 to TRBJ1-4, with 11 nucleotides matching TRBD1. J was trimmed by 9 bases and V by 6 bases; bases with no gene match: 3. CDR1 is ENHRY, CDR2 SYGVKD, per germline. The CDR3 is 13 residues long. The CDR3 region has the DNA TGTGCCATCAGACGGGACAGGGGGAAAAAACTGTTTTTT. It yields the protein CAIRRDRGKKLFF.

This clonotype showed up many times. The chain joins TRBV20-1 to TRBJ2-2; 10 bases agree with TRBD1. This CDR3 contains 18 residues. Looked up from germline, CDR1 is DFQATT and CDR2 is SNEGSKA (reference sequence). V gave up 0 bases and J gave up 4 bases; unmatched junction bases: 11. Here the CDR3 reads CSARDPMTGGVGTGELFF. DNA of the CDR3: TGCAGTGCTAGAGACCCCATGACAGGGGGCGTCGGCACCGGGGAGCTGTTTTTT.

This clonotype showed up many times. The genes are TRBV20-1 and TRBJ1-1, with D tentatively TRBD1 (5 bases). The CDR3 totals 14 residues. Trimming removed 3 bases at V and 1 base at J, with 12 bases between. The germline CDR1 and CDR2 sequences are DFQATT and SNEGSKA (reference sequence). The CDR3 loop reads CSASKEGKNTEAFF. As DNA, the CDR3 is TGCAGTGCTAGTAAAGAGGGGAAGAACACTGAAGCTTTCTTT.

There are many counts of this clonotype. The chain combines TRBV7-8 with TRBJ2-7, with a weak D call TRBD1 (6 bases). The germline CDR1 and CDR2 sequences are SGHVS and FQNEAQ. This CDR3 contains 14 residues. V lost 5 bases and J 5 bases, leaving 16 bases between the germline ends. The CDR3 nucleotides read TGTGCCAGCAGCGTTTCGGGCAGGGGCCACGAGCAGTACTTC. Protein product: CASSVSGRGHEQYF.

Ten or more counts support this clonotype. V is TRBV27 and J is TRBJ1-1; D remains unclear. Trimming removed 0 bases at V and 3 bases at J, with 8 bases between. This CDR3 has 14 amino acids. CDR1 and CDR2 (germline): MNHEY, SMNVEV (reference sequence). CDR3 bases: TGTGCCAGCAGTTTATCGGGGAAGGACACTGAAGCTTTCTTT. Translation: CASSLSGKDTEAFF.

Concerning this clonotype itself: This clone may be a read error of a much larger clone one base away. J is TRBJ2-5 and V is TRBV24-1; tentative D call: TRBD2 (6 bases). Deletions cut 6 bases from V and 9 bases from J, with 13 bases between. This CDR3 region has 12 residues. Germline CDR1 reads KGHDR; CDR2 reads SFDVKD. CDR3 in amino acids: CATSSPGEAQYF. CDR3 DNA sequence: TGTGCCACCAGTTCCCCGGGGGAGGCCCAGTACTTC.

Ten or more counts support this clonotype. The chain joins TRBV11-2 to TRBJ2-7, with 12 bases lining up with TRBD2. The germline V gene encodes CDR1 SGHAT and CDR2 FQNNGV. Trimming took 4 bases from V and 5 from J; bases not matched to a gene: 6. CDR3 length equals 15 residues. In DNA, the CDR3 is TGTGCCAGCAGCTCAGGACTAGCGGGGAATAACGAGCAGTACTTC. This translates into CASSSGLAGNNEQYF.

This clonotype was counted ten times or more. The chain joins TRBV20-1 to TRBJ1-5, with unresolved D. The germline gives CDR1 DFQATT, CDR2 SNEGSKA (reference sequence). V dropped 4 bases and J dropped 5 bases, with 0 bases sitting between them. The length of the CDR3 is 9 residues. The CDR3: CSANQPQHF. CDR3 sequence (DNA): TGCAGTGCTAATCAGCCCCAGCATTTT.

In this sample, this clonotype turned up many times. This sequence joins TRBV7-9 and TRBJ1-4, with TRBD1 as a possible D gene (5 bases). The CDR3 runs to 14 residues. CDR1 is SEHNR and CDR2 is FQNEAQ in the germline V gene (reference sequence). V was shortened by 3 bases and J by 5 bases, with 10 bases between the two germline ends. The CDR3 reads CASSFGGVNEKLFF. The CDR3 DNA reads TGTGCCAGCAGCTTCGGGGGGGTAAATGAAAAACTGTTTTTT.

There are many counts of this clonotype. The gene calls are TRBV7-2 and TRBJ2-5; no definite D call. This CDR3 spans 13 amino acids. Trimming pared 4 bases from V and 8 bases from J, leaving 14 bases between. The germline CDR1 and CDR2 sequences are SGHTA and FQGNSA. CDR3 sequence (DNA): TGTGCCAGCAGCTCTTCAGTACCAGGCACCCAGTACTTC. It specifies CASSSSVPGTQYF.

The genes are TRBV9 and TRBJ1-3; D call uncertain. Germline values: CDR1 SGDLS, CDR2 YYNGEE. Trimming stripped 4 bases from V and 2 bases from J, with 7 bases between. The CDR3 totals 13 residues. CDR3 in DNA: TGTGCCAGCAGCTACGTTACTGGAAACACCATATATTTT. Its translation is CASSYVTGNTIYF.

Many counts were recorded for this clonotype. V usage is TRBV4-2 and J usage is TRBJ2-5; possible D gene TRBD1, 6 bases. This CDR3 region has 14 residues. Germline loops: CDR1 LGHNA, CDR2 YNFKEQ. V was clipped by 3 bases and J by 2 bases, with 10 bases between them. This chain's CDR3 is CASSQTDSQETQYF. CDR3 sequence (DNA): TGTGCCAGCAGCCAGACGGACAGTCAAGAGACCCAGTACTTC.

This clonotype occurred many times. The chain is built from TRBV4-1 and TRBJ2-3; 7 nucleotides agree with TRBD2. J gave up 3 bases and V 1 base, and 7 bases lay outside the gene matches. The CDR3 totals 16 residues. Germline V lookup: CDR1 MGHRA, CDR2 YSYEKL. For the CDR3, the DNA is TGCGCCAGCAGCCAAGGACCGGGACTAAGAACAGATACGCAGTATTTT. It specifies CASSQGPGLRTDTQYF.

This clonotype was seen at least ten times. This chain joins TRBV20-1 and TRBJ2-1; tentatively, D is TRBD1 (6 bases). CDR1 is DFQATT, CDR2 SNEGSKA, per germline (reference sequence). V lost 1 base and J 7 bases, leaving 17 bases between the germline ends. The CDR3 runs to 15 residues. The CDR3 sequence: CSARATYREKNEQFF. CDR3 DNA: TGCAGTGCTAGAGCGACTTACAGGGAGAAGAATGAGCAGTTCTTC.

The chain has TRBV27 and TRBJ1-1, with no clear D. This CDR3 has 13 residues. V was cut by 1 base and J by 10 bases, with 13 bases left in between. The germline CDR1 and CDR2 sequences are MNHEY and SMNVEV (reference sequence). The CDR3 sequence is CASSLLGLSGAFF. In nucleotides, the CDR3 is TGTGCCAGCAGTTTATTAGGGTTATCTGGAGCTTTCTTT.

The table lists this clonotype with many counts. The chain joins TRBV6-2 or TRBV6-3 to TRBJ2-7; tentative D call: TRBD1 (5 bases). V was trimmed by 4 bases and J by 3 bases, leaving 16 bases between them. In germline, CDR1 is MNHEY, CDR2 SVGEGT. This CDR3 spans 15 amino acids. CDR3 amino acids: CASSWPGQGHYEQYF. In DNA, the CDR3 is TGTGCCAGCAGTTGGCCCGGACAAGGCCACTACGAGCAGTACTTC.

This clonotype has at least ten counts. The rearrangement uses TRBV11-2 and TRBJ2-5, with D possibly matching TRBD1 (5 bases). The germline CDR1 and CDR2 sequences are SGHAT and FQNNGV. This CDR3 region has 15 residues. V lost 2 bases, J lost 2 bases, and 12 bases lay in between. The CDR3 loop is CASSLQGFPQETQYF. CDR3 nucleotides: TGTGCCAGCAGCTTACAGGGTTTCCCTCAAGAGACCCAGTACTTC. The full variable domain, rest sourced from reference TRBV11-2 and TRBJ2-5, is EAGVAQSPRYKIIEKRQSVAFWCNPISGHATLYWYQQILGQGPKLLIQFQNNGVVDDSQLPKDRFSAERLKGVDSTLKIQPAKLEDSAVYLCASSLQGFPQETQYFGPGTRLLVL.